Below are 28 T cell receptor beta chains sequenced from a single sample in a study of cytomegalovirus exposure and HLA in healthy donors. With 60 Vbeta and 13 Jbeta primers, the PCR was carried out. Here immunoSEQ multiplex PCR was the method, and the copy in TCRdb shows in-frame clones only, minus some. The repertoire holds some 95,000 clones, with approximately 77% as singletons. What was sequenced was PBMCs. These receptor sequences come from a middle-aged woman in good health and CMV-seronegative.

V is TRBV6-5 and J is TRBJ2-4, with D possibly TRBD1 on 5 matching bases. The CDR3 spans 14 residues. The V end lost 5 bases, the J end lost 8 bases, and 16 bases lay between the germline ends. Germline CDR1 is MNHEY and CDR2 is SVGAGI. CDR3 sequence reads: CASSPGWGSDIQYF. The CDR3 DNA is TGTGCCAGCAGTCCAGGGTGGGGAAGCGACATTCAGTACTTC.

The chain recombines TRBV15 with TRBJ2-2; 8 nucleotides match TRBD2. The CDR3 length is 16 residues. With 9 bases clipped from V and 3 bases from J, the junction kept 12 bases outside the gene matches. Germline-derived CDR1 and CDR2 are LNHNV and YYDKDF (reference sequence). CDR3 residues: CATAEEGRGDTGELFF. CDR3 bases: TGTGCCACGGCGGAAGAGGGGCGGGGGGACACCGGGGAGCTGTTTTTT.

The chain carries TRBV6-5 and TRBJ1-1; weak D call: TRBD1 (6 bases). The CDR3 contains 14 residues. V lost 4 bases to trimming and J lost 1 base, with 10 bases between them. Germline V gene data show CDR1 as MNHEY and CDR2 as SVGAGI. The DNA for the CDR3 is TGTGCCAGCAGTTTTGGGACAAGGAACACTGAAGCTTTCTTT. It translates to CASSFGTRNTEAFF.

The chain joins TRBV6-5 to TRBJ1-5; tentative D call: TRBD1 (6 bases). This CDR3 is 15 amino acids long. Germline V lookup: CDR1 MNHEY, CDR2 SVGAGI. Between the trimmed V and J ends, which lost 5 bases and 0 bases, there was a span of 11 bases. The CDR3 sequence is CASSTTGYSNQPQHF. The CDR3 coding sequence is TGTGCCAGCAGTACGACAGGCTATAGCAATCAGCCCCAGCATTTT.

The chain links TRBV28 to TRBJ2-2; D is ambiguous. This CDR3 spans 13 amino acids. Germline CDR1 is MDHEN and CDR2 is SYDVKM. Deletions cut 7 bases from V and 1 base from J, with 7 bases between. CDR3: CASTVMNTGELFF. The CDR3 nucleotides are TGTGCCAGCACCGTAATGAACACCGGGGAGCTGTTTTTT.

The CDR3 loop is CASNAGPYEQYF. The CDR3 coding sequence is TGTGCCAGCAACGCGGGACCTTACGAGCAGTACTTC. The chain employs TRBV7-2 and TRBJ2-7, with a weak D call TRBD2 (6 bases). The germline V gene encodes CDR1 SGHTA and CDR2 FQGNSA. Trimming took off 7 bases at V and 4 bases at J, with 11 bases between the two ends. This CDR3 is built from 12 residues.

The sample holds a few counts of this clone. The CDR3 sequence: CASSLRDRAYGYTF. CDR3 DNA: TGTGCCAGCAGCTTACGGGACAGGGCCTATGGCTACACCTTC. The rearrangement uses TRBV7-2 and TRBJ1-2; 9 bases agree with TRBD1. Germline V lookup: CDR1 SGHTA, CDR2 FQGNSA. The V segment lost 2 bases and the J segment 4 bases; nucleotides outside the gene matches: 2. This CDR3 is built from 14 residues. Supplemented by reference TRBV7-2 and TRBJ1-2, the full variable domain reads GAGVSQSPSNKVTEKGKDVELRCDPISGHTALYWYRQSLGQGLEFLIYFQGNSAPDKSGLPSDRFSAERTGGSVSTLTIQRTQQEDSAVYLCASSLRDRAYGYTFGSGTRLTVV.

This clone was seen a handful of times. The rearrangement links TRBV7-9 to TRBJ2-5; tentatively, D is TRBD2 (7 bases). V was pared by 2 bases and J by 5 bases, with 15 bases between. Germline V gives CDR1 SEHNR, CDR2 FQNEAQ (reference sequence). The CDR3 length is 15 residues. The CDR3 spells CASSLRGGPSETQYF. Here the CDR3 DNA reads TGTGCCAGCAGCTTACGCGGGGGCCCTTCGGAGACCCAGTACTTC.

The V call is TRBV2, the J call TRBJ1-3, with 9 nucleotides matching TRBD1. Trimming cost V 3 bases and J 1 base; bases outside gene matches: 4. This CDR3 is built from 16 residues. CDR1 is SNHLY and CDR2 is FYNNEI in the germline V gene. The CDR3 reads CASSDFGTGSGNTIYF. DNA of the CDR3: TGTGCCAGCAGTGACTTTGGGACAGGGTCTGGAAACACCATATATTTT. The entire variable domain, with the rest obtained from reference TRBV2 and TRBJ1-3, is as follows: EPEVTQTPSHQVTQMGQEVILRCVPISNHLYFYWYRQILGQKVEFLVSFYNNEISEKSEIFDDQFSVERPDGSNFTLKIRSTKLEDSAMYFCASSDFGTGSGNTIYFGEGSWLTVV.

The CDR3 DNA sequence: TGCGCCAGCAGGGACAGCCGTAACACCGGGGAGCTGTTTTTT. Translating it yields CASRDSRNTGELFF. V and J are TRBV4-1 and TRBJ2-2, with D possibly being TRBD1 (6 bases). The germline V gene has CDR1 MGHRA and CDR2 YSYEKL. V was cut by 6 bases and J by 2 bases, with 10 bases left in between. This CDR3 spans 14 amino acids.

The chain carries TRBV14 and TRBJ2-2; D gene uncertain. The V gene lost 2 bases and the J gene lost 4 bases, with 5 bases spanning the gap. CDR3 length: 13 amino acids. Germline V lookup: CDR1 SGHDN, CDR2 FVKESK. CDR3 coding DNA: TGTGCCAGCAGCCAATTAGCCACCGGGGAGCTGTTTTTT. Translation: CASSQLATGELFF.

The chain employs TRBV19 and TRBJ1-2; D call uncertain. V lost 4 bases, J lost 0 bases, and 12 bases lay in between. This CDR3 is built from 15 residues. Germline CDR1 is LNHDA and CDR2 is SQIVND (reference sequence). The CDR3 DNA reads as TGTGCCAGTAGTAAGGGAGTAAACGCTAACTATGGCTACACCTTC. Protein sequence: CASSKGVNANYGYTF.

V and J are TRBV27 and TRBJ2-7, with 7 bases matching TRBD1. Germline CDR1 MNHEY, CDR2 SMNVEV (reference sequence). This CDR3 has 13 amino acids. With 7 bases clipped from V and 0 bases from J, the junction kept 3 bases outside the gene matches. CDR3: CASMYRGSYEQYF. The DNA for the CDR3 is TGTGCCAGCATGTACAGGGGCTCCTACGAGCAGTACTTC.

This clone appeared once. The chain uses TRBV14 and TRBJ2-7, with 7 bases that match TRBD1. This CDR3 contains 15 residues. V lost 3 bases to trimming and J lost 1 base; unmatched junction nucleotides: 6. Germline V gene lookup returns CDR1 SGHDN and CDR2 FVKESK. The CDR3 here is CASSHFPGQSYEQYF. The CDR3 nucleotides read TGTGCCAGCAGCCACTTTCCGGGACAGTCCTACGAGCAGTACTTC.

The chain is built from TRBV6-1 and TRBJ2-5; TRBD1 matches 7 bases. The germline V gene has CDR1 MNHNS and CDR2 SASEGT. The CDR3 contains 14 residues. Germline trimming cut 10 bases from V and 9 bases from J; bases unmatched to any gene: 17. For the CDR3, the DNA is TGTGCCACGAAGGGACAGTGGGCCCTCGGGGCCCAGTACTTC. It codes for CATKGQWALGAQYF.

The table lists this clone with a few counts. The CDR3 DNA sequence: TGTGCCAGCAGTTACCGCCATAGCGGGGTACCAGATACGCAGTATTTT. The encoded protein is CASSYRHSGVPDTQYF. The chain is built from TRBV6-5 and TRBJ2-3; 8 bases map to TRBD2. The CDR3 sequence is 16 residues long. Losses at the gene ends were 2 bases for V and 4 bases for J; bases not matched to a gene: 8. CDR1 is MNHEY, CDR2 SVGAGI, per germline.

This clone was recorded only once. The final CDR3 position lacks the conserved phenylalanine or tryptophan, pointing to a likely read error. The genes are TRBV27 and TRBJ2-3; possible D gene TRBD2, 7 bases. This CDR3 is 14 amino acids long. Trimming removed 3 bases from V and 2 bases from J, with 9 bases in between. CDR1 is MNHEY and CDR2 is SMNVEV in the germline V gene (reference sequence). As DNA, the CDR3 is TGTGCCAGCAGTTTGGGGGGGCTCACAGATACGCAGTATGTT. This gives the protein CASSLGGLTDTQYV.

The chain joins TRBV14 to TRBJ2-5, with D possibly TRBD1 on 6 matching bases. The assigned J gene may be wrong: the sequence end matches TRBJ2-7 better. The CDR3 is made up of 13 amino acids. Germline lookup yields CDR1 SGHDN and CDR2 FVKESK. The DNA for the CDR3 is TGTGCCAGCAGCCAAGACAGGGGCTACGAGCAGTACTTC. Translated, it gives CASSQDRGYEQYF.

J is TRBJ1-4 and V is TRBV6-1; unclear D gene. CDR1 and CDR2 (germline): MNHNS, SASEGT. Trimming cost V 0 bases and J 7 bases, with 12 bases left between them. The CDR3 has 15 residues. This chain's CDR3 is CASSEAAAGGEKLFF. In DNA form, the CDR3 reads TGTGCCAGCAGTGAAGCAGCGGCAGGAGGTGAAAAACTGTTTTTT.

This clone was seen a handful of times. The V call is TRBV2, the J call TRBJ2-1, with D perhaps matching TRBD1 (5 bases). The CDR3 covers 15 residues. Per germline, CDR1 SNHLY and CDR2 FYNNEI. Trimming stripped 2 bases from V and 1 base from J, with 9 bases between. This chain's CDR3 is CASSERGKSYNEQFF. The CDR3 nucleotides are TGTGCCAGCAGTGAAAGGGGAAAATCCTACAATGAGCAGTTCTTC.

This clone has more than one count but fewer than ten. The chain carries TRBV6-1 and TRBJ1-3; D is possibly TRBD1 (6 bases). V was pared by 5 bases and J by 4 bases, with 12 bases between. This CDR3 region has 14 residues. The germline gives CDR1 MNHNS, CDR2 SASEGT. In DNA form, the CDR3 reads TGTGCCAGCAGTACTCGACAGGCCGGAAACACCATATATTTT. This encodes CASSTRQAGNTIYF.

V and J are TRBV19 and TRBJ2-3; the match to TRBD1 covers 7 bases. This CDR3 region has 14 residues. Per germline, CDR1 LNHDA and CDR2 SQIVND (reference sequence). Unmatched junction bases numbered 4, after V lost 5 bases and J lost 2 bases. The CDR3 bases are TGTGCCAGTAGTTTGGGACAGTTCACAGATACGCAGTATTTT. Protein: CASSLGQFTDTQYF.

The chain uses TRBV18 and TRBJ2-5; 7 nucleotides align to TRBD1. The CDR3 consists of 16 residues. Trimming removed 3 bases from V and 1 base from J; junction bases left unmatched: 8. Germline values: CDR1 KGHSH, CDR2 LQKENI. In DNA, the CDR3 is TGTGCCAGCTCACCTTGGCAGACAGGGACCCAAGAGACCCAGTACTTC. Translating gives CASSPWQTGTQETQYF.

This chain links TRBV27 with TRBJ1-2; D uncertain. V was clipped by 1 base and J by 7 bases, with 16 bases between them. Germline values: CDR1 MNHEY, CDR2 SMNVEV (reference sequence). The CDR3 consists of 15 residues. As DNA, the CDR3 is TGTGCCAGCAGTTTATTCGCGGGTACGACCCCTGGCTACACCTTC. Encoded protein: CASSLFAGTTPGYTF.

This clone was found once. The chain has TRBV28 and TRBJ2-5; D remains unclear. This CDR3 contains 14 residues. V dropped 5 bases and J dropped 3 bases, with 13 bases sitting between them. Germline loops: CDR1 MDHEN, CDR2 SYDVKM. CDR3 sequence: CASSLSGFKETQYF. The DNA for the CDR3 is TGTGCCAGCAGTCTATCCGGGTTCAAAGAGACCCAGTACTTC.

In this sample, this clone turned up a few times. The V gene is TRBV30, the J gene TRBJ2-1; 14 bases align to TRBD2. The germline CDR1 and CDR2 sequences are GTSNPN and SVGIG (reference sequence). The CDR3 length is 16 residues. The junction had 9 bases not matched to a gene; V was cut back by 0 bases and J by 11 bases. CDR3 in DNA: TGTGCCTGGAGTGTACGAGGGACTAGCGGGGGAGGAAAGCAGTTCTTC. Its protein is CAWSVRGTSGGGKQFF. Variable domain in full (rest from reference TRBV30 and TRBJ2-1): SQTIHQWPATLVQPVGSPLSLECTVEGTSNPNLYWYRQAAGRGLQLLFYSVGIGQISSEVPQNLSASRPQDRQFILSSKKLLLSDSGFYLCAWSVRGTSGGGKQFFGPGTRLTVL.

The chain links TRBV20-1 to TRBJ1-1; D is unclear. Trimming cost V 2 bases and J 3 bases, with 4 bases left between them. Germline lookup yields CDR1 DFQATT and CDR2 SNEGSKA (reference sequence). The CDR3 is 11 residues long. The CDR3 here is CSARTYTEAFF. The CDR3 DNA reads TGCAGTGCTAGAACTTACACTGAAGCTTTCTTT.

Here the CDR3 reads CASSPRQGAISGANVLTF. The DNA of the CDR3 is TGTGCCAGCTCACCGCGGCAGGGGGCCATCTCTGGGGCCAACGTCCTGACTTTC. The V call is TRBV18, the J call TRBJ2-6, with 8 positions matching TRBD1. Trimming cost V 3 bases and J 0 bases; bases outside gene matches: 7. The germline CDR1 and CDR2 sequences are KGHSH and LQKENI. The CDR3 contains 18 residues. Drawing the rest from reference TRBV18 and TRBJ2-6, the complete variable domain is NAGVMQNPRHLVRRRGQEARLRCSPMKGHSHVYWYRQLPEEGLKFMVYLQKENIIDESGMPKERFSAEFPKEGPSILRIQQVVRGDSAAYFCASSPRQGAISGANVLTFGAGSRLTVL.